These 10 T cell receptor beta chains came from one sample sequenced in a study of blood T cell repertoires in COVID-19. The method was immunoSEQ multiplex PCR; TCRdb's version includes in-frame clones alone and lacks a portion of them. Among 65,000 to 90,000 clones, approximately 76% were seen once, and the ten largest hold roughly 15%. The sequencing input was peripheral blood. Every receptor here comes from a man aged 65 to 79 with active or convalescent COVID-19.

This clone has just one count. The genes are TRBV12-3 or TRBV12-4 and TRBJ1-1; no definite D call. The CDR3 loop spans 13 amino acids. The germline V and J ends were trimmed by 1 base and 5 bases, with 8 bases remaining between them. The CDR3 is CASSLGRRTEAFF. As DNA, the CDR3 is TGTGCCAGCAGTTTAGGGAGGAGAACTGAAGCTTTCTTT.

The V call is TRBV13, the J call TRBJ1-1; 8 bases map to TRBD1. Germline loops: CDR1 PRHDT, CDR2 FYEKMQ (reference sequence). The CDR3 length is 15 residues. V lost 5 bases, J lost 5 bases, and 10 bases stayed unmatched. The CDR3 coding sequence is TGTGCCAGCAGCACGACAGGGGATGGCGAGACTGAAGCTTTCTTT. Amino acid sequence: CASSTTGDGETEAFF.

In its sample, this clone is hyperexpanded (1% or more). V is TRBV6-5 and J is TRBJ1-6; 7 nucleotides align to TRBD1. V lost 5 bases to trimming and J lost 7 bases; unmatched junction nucleotides: 5. The CDR3 runs 14 residues. CDR1 is MNHEY, CDR2 SVGAGI, per germline. The CDR3, as DNA: TGTGCCAGCAGTACGGGACAGAAGAATTCACCCCTCCACTTT. Its protein is CASSTGQKNSPLHF.

This clone was detected a few times. The V gene is TRBV7-3, the J gene TRBJ1-6; D might be TRBD1 (6 bases). Germline CDR1 reads SGHTA; CDR2 reads FQGTGA. V was shortened by 4 bases and J by 9 bases, with 16 bases between the two germline ends. The CDR3 sequence is 15 residues long. The CDR3 loop is CASSSLGTPSSPLHF. CDR3 nucleotide sequence: TGTGCCAGCAGCTCCCTTGGGACACCAAGTTCACCCCTCCACTTT.

The V call is TRBV6-6, the J call TRBJ1-2; 9 bases map to TRBD1. CDR1 is MNHNY, CDR2 SVGAGI, per germline (reference sequence). V trimming: 2 bases; J trimming: 8 bases; junction bases outside the gene matches: 12. The CDR3 totals 16 residues. The CDR3 loop is CASSYPEGIQGAGYTF. The DNA of the CDR3 is TGTGCCAGCAGTTACCCTGAGGGCATACAGGGGGCGGGCTACACCTTC.

The genes are TRBV7-9 and TRBJ1-2; a possible D gene is TRBD1 (5 bases). In germline, CDR1 is SEHNR, CDR2 FQNEAQ (reference sequence). The V end lost 5 bases, the J end lost 4 bases, and 11 bases lay between the germline ends. The CDR3 has 13 amino acids. The CDR3 nucleotides read TGTGCCAGCAGCGCGGGACTCCGCTATGGCTACACCTTC. Protein product: CASSAGLRYGYTF.

Written as DNA, the CDR3 is TGCGCCAGCAGCGTAGCAGGGGGTACTAACGAGCAGTACTTC. It specifies CASSVAGGTNEQYF. The chain carries TRBV5-1 and TRBJ2-7, with 7 nucleotides matching TRBD1. Germline lookup yields CDR1 SGHRS and CDR2 YFSETQ. V was clipped by 4 bases and J by 5 bases; unmatched bases: 9. This CDR3 is built from 14 residues.

V is TRBV6-1 and J is TRBJ1-3; D might be TRBD1 (5 bases). Germline V gene sequence: CDR1 MNHNS, CDR2 SASEGT. CDR3 length: 13 amino acids. V lost 3 bases and J 9 bases, leaving 12 bases between the germline ends. The CDR3 sequence: CASSDQGTSTIYF. The CDR3 DNA sequence: TGTGCCAGCAGTGATCAGGGTACGAGCACCATATATTTT.

The rearrangement links TRBV6-1 to TRBJ1-1; weak D call: TRBD1 (6 bases). The ends were cut back, 1 base at V and 6 bases at J, with 12 bases in the middle. The germline gives CDR1 MNHNS, CDR2 SASEGT. This CDR3 spans 14 amino acids. The CDR3 nucleotides read TGTGCCAGCAGTGAAGGGGGGCGCTTCTCTGAAGCTTTCTTT. This sequence encodes CASSEGGRFSEAFF.

This chain links TRBV5-5 with TRBJ1-4; possibly TRBD1 for D (6 bases). Deletions cut 4 bases from V and 4 bases from J, with 11 bases between. Germline V gene data show CDR1 as SGHKS and CDR2 as YYEKEE (reference sequence). The length of the CDR3 is 14 residues. The CDR3 reads CASSLRQDNEKLFF. The CDR3, as DNA: TGTGCCAGCAGCCTTCGACAGGATAATGAAAAACTGTTTTTT.